The 13 T cell receptor beta chains below all came from one sample that was sequenced in a study of neurological immune-mediated disorders. Sample time point: technical triplicate 2. TCRdb reanalysed the 5' RACE reads using MiXCR and keeps one entry per CDR3 protein. The sample includes more than 55,000 distinct CDR3 sequences, about 24% of them seen just once. The source material was PBMCs. The receptors were sampled from a man aged 55 to 70 with HTLV-1-associated myelopathy (HAM/TSP).

V and J are TRBV29-1 and TRBJ2-7, with D possibly called TRBD1 or TRBD2 (6 bases each). Germline V lookup: CDR1 SQVTM, CDR2 ANQGSEA. V shed 6 bases and J shed 5 bases, with 23 bases lying between them. The CDR3 contains 15 residues. DNA of the CDR3: TGCAGCGTGTCCGGGCTAGGGTCCGGGGGCAACGAGCAGTACTTC. This gives the protein CSVSGLGSGGNEQYF.

This clonotype came up many times. The V call is TRBV28, the J call TRBJ1-2, with D maybe TRBD1 (5 bases). This CDR3 contains 13 residues. Germline CDR1 is MDHEN and CDR2 is SYDVKM. Trimming removed 6 bases at V and 8 bases at J, with 16 bases between. The CDR3 spells CASSAPGGWGYTF. The DNA for the CDR3 is TGTGCCAGCAGCGCCCCCGGGGGTTGGGGCTACACCTTC.

The table lists this clonotype with many counts. The chain combines TRBV28 with TRBJ2-7; D perhaps matches TRBD1 (5 bases). Trimming shortened V by 2 bases and J by 4 bases, and 15 bases separated the two germline ends. The germline V gene encodes CDR1 MDHEN and CDR2 SYDVKM. This CDR3 spans 15 amino acids. For the CDR3, the DNA is TGTGCCAGCAGTTTAAAGTGGGGCCCTGGGTACGAGCAGTACTTC. Amino acids: CASSLKWGPGYEQYF.

This clonotype was observed at least ten times. This chain connects TRBV7-3 to TRBJ2-5, with 7 bases matching TRBD1. The CDR3 runs to 13 residues. The ends lost 5 bases at V and 5 bases at J; junction bases unmatched: 5. Per the germline V gene, CDR1 is SGHTA and CDR2 is FQGTGA. The CDR3 sequence: CASSLTGKETQYF. The CDR3 region has the DNA TGTGCCAGCAGCCTGACAGGGAAGGAGACCCAGTACTTC.

This clonotype was observed at least ten times. The gene calls are TRBV24-1 and TRBJ1-1; no clear D. Germline values: CDR1 KGHDR, CDR2 SFDVKD. The CDR3 consists of 13 residues. Between the trimmed V and J ends, which lost 1 base and 1 base, there was a span of 3 bases. CDR3 nucleotide sequence: TGTGCCACCAGTGATTTCAGGAACACTGAAGCTTTCTTT. This codes for CATSDFRNTEAFF.

V gene TRBV20-1 combines with J gene TRBJ2-1; perhaps TRBD2 as D (5 bases). CDR1 and CDR2 (germline): DFQATT, SNEGSKA (reference sequence). V lost 2 bases to trimming and J lost 9 bases, with 11 bases between them. This CDR3 has 12 residues. The CDR3 spells CSARWESGEQFF. The CDR3 DNA follows: TGCAGTGCTAGATGGGAGTCGGGTGAGCAGTTCTTC.

This chain joins TRBV5-5 and TRBJ2-3, with 7 positions matching TRBD1. The CDR3 has 15 amino acids. Germline CDR1 reads SGHKS; CDR2 reads YYEKEE (reference sequence). The V and J ends lost 0 bases and 8 bases, in that order; junction bases with no gene match: 9. The CDR3 DNA sequence: TGTGCCAGCAGCTTGGAACGACAGGGAAGGGCTACGCAGTATTTT. Translating it yields CASSLERQGRATQYF.

This clonotype was counted ten times or more. The V and J genes are TRBV7-2 and TRBJ2-1; TRBD2 matches 14 bases. V dropped 5 bases and J dropped 7; count of bases not matched to a gene: 13. The CDR3 has 18 residues. Germline V gene sequence: CDR1 SGHTA, CDR2 FQGNSA. The CDR3 DNA reads as TGTGCCAGCAGCCCCCGGGGGGGGACTAGCGGGAGTCGAAATGAGCAGTTCTTC. As protein: CASSPRGGTSGSRNEQFF.

At least ten counts were recorded for this clonotype. The J gene is TRBJ2-1, the V gene TRBV27; either TRBD1 or TRBD2 may supply D (5 bases each). Trimming removed 6 bases at V and 8 bases at J, with 23 bases between. The CDR3 length is 16 residues. Germline-derived CDR1 and CDR2 are MNHEY and SMNVEV (reference sequence). CDR3 sequence (DNA): TGTGCCAGCAGCCCCTTCACCGGGACGCAACTGCATGAGCAGTTCTTC. This gives the protein CASSPFTGTQLHEQFF.

This clonotype is deemed medium-sized. The chain is built from TRBV20-1 and TRBJ2-2; the match to TRBD1 covers 8 bases. Trimming at V came to 4 bases and at J to 6 bases, leaving 4 bases not matched to a gene. The CDR3 contains 13 residues. Per germline, CDR1 DFQATT and CDR2 SNEGSKA (reference sequence). In DNA, the CDR3 is TGCAGTGCTAACAGGGGACAGGCCGGGGAGCTGTTTTTT. It translates to CSANRGQAGELFF.

This clonotype was picked up many times. CDR3 nucleotide sequence: TGTGCCAGCAGCGTGGAGATCTCTGGGGCCAACGTCCTGACTTTC. It encodes CASSVEISGANVLTF. The chain links TRBV9 to TRBJ2-6; D is undetermined. CDR1 is SGDLS and CDR2 is YYNGEE in the germline V gene. Trimming pared 2 bases from V and 0 bases from J, leaving 6 bases between. This CDR3 is built from 15 residues.

This clonotype was observed many times. The chain uses TRBV9 and TRBJ2-1; no definite D call. Trimming removed 5 bases from V and 8 bases from J, with 11 bases in between. CDR1 and CDR2 (germline): SGDLS, YYNGEE. The CDR3 runs to 12 residues. CDR3 region: CASRGGSHEQFF. CDR3 in DNA: TGTGCCAGCAGAGGCGGTTCTCATGAGCAGTTCTTC. Full variable domain (rest looked up from reference TRBV9 and TRBJ2-1): DSGVTQTPKHLITATGQRVTLRCSPRSGDLSVYWYQQSLDQGLQFLIQYYNGEERAKGNILERFSAQQFPDLHSELNLSSLELGDSALYFCASRGGSHEQFFGPGTRLTVL.

The chain couples TRBV7-9 to TRBJ2-7; no definite D call. This CDR3 is built from 14 residues. Germline CDR1 reads SEHNR; CDR2 reads FQNEAQ (reference sequence). With 7 bases removed from V and 7 bases from J, the gap between germline ends came to 20 bases. The CDR3 is CASNPDGRLGEQYF. DNA for the CDR3: TGTGCCAGCAACCCGGACGGCCGCCTTGGGGAGCAGTACTTC.